This T cell receptor beta chain was captured in a study of control samples from healthy donors and cancer patients. This CDR3 has 14 residues. CDR1 is KGHSY, CDR2 FQNENV, per germline. The germline V and J ends were trimmed by 1 base and 0 bases, with 6 bases remaining between them. Repertoires were generated with immunoSEQ multiplex PCR, while TCRdb's copy carries only in-frame clones and drops some. Among around 170,000 clones listed, around 90% were seen once. The chain links TRBV16 to TRBJ1-1; D call uncertain. Sequencing was done on a sample of blood. The source of this sequence is a woman aged 25 to 39 in good health. CDR3 loop: CASSQWSLNTEAFF. The CDR3 DNA reads TGTGCCAGCAGCCAATGGTCGTTGAACACTGAAGCTTTCTTT.